This note documents a single T cell receptor beta chain sequence. Its specificity is unknown. These data come from a study of T cell repertoires in cytomegalovirus infection. General study results and limits: It was HLA-C-restricted CMV-specific TCR beta clonotypes that dominated the response ex vivo.

The CDR3 length is 15 residues. The germline V gene encodes CDR1 MNHEY and CDR2 SMNVEV (reference sequence). The ends were cut back, 5 bases at V and 2 bases at J, with 16 bases in the middle. One entry per CDR3 protein, called by TCRdb with MiXCR from the reads. The table shows around 440,000 distinct CDR3 sequences, with 11% occurring only once. This TCR was recovered from a human donor in good health (CMV status not recorded). Some clones in this sample may be carry-over from other donors' samples. The chain has TRBV27 and TRBJ2-7; D assignment may be TRBD1 or TRBD2 (5 bases each). Material for sequencing was PBMCs. This chain's CDR3 is CASSRSGTVTYEQYF. The CDR3 DNA follows: TGTGCCAGCAGTCGTTCCGGGACGGTTACCTACGAGCAGTACTTC.